This TCR beta chain was recovered during a study of blood T cell repertoires in COVID-19. About the study: From the United States, Italy and Spain came samples of acute and convalescent COVID-19.

Germline-derived CDR1 and CDR2 are LNHDA and SQIVND (reference sequence). V shed 8 bases and J 4 bases; nucleotides not matched to a gene: 19. The CDR3 spans 19 residues. Only in-frame clones appear in the TCRdb table, and some are missing; sequencing was by immunoSEQ multiplex PCR. Among about 290,000 clones listed, 85% were seen once. Sequences were obtained from peripheral blood. The sequence came from a woman aged 50 to 65 with active or convalescent COVID-19. The chain recombines TRBV19 with TRBJ2-3; 12 bases are shared with TRBD2. The CDR3 reads CASVRPRIPLAGGSDTQYF. DNA of the CDR3: TGTGCCAGTGTGAGGCCTAGAATCCCTCTAGCGGGAGGGTCAGATACGCAGTATTTT.